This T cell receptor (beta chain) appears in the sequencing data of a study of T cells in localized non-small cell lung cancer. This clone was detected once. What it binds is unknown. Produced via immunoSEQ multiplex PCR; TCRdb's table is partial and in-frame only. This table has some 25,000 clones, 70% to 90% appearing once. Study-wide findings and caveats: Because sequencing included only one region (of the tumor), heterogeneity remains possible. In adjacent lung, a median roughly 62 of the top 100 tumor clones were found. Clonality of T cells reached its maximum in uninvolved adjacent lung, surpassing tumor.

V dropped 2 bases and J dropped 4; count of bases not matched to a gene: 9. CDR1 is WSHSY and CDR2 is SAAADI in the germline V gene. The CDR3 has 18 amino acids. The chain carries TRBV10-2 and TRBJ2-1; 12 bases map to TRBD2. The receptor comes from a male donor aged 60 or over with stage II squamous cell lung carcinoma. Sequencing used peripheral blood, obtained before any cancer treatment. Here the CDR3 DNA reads TGCGCCAGCAGTGAGCCCCCTGGACTAGCGGGAACATACAATGAGCAGTTCTTC. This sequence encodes CASSEPPGLAGTYNEQFF.